Below are 31 T cell receptor beta chains sequenced from a single sample in a study of T cell repertoires in cytomegalovirus infection. TCRdb re-called the reads with MiXCR, one entry per CDR3 protein. The table lists about 230,000 distinct CDR3 sequences, 6.5% of them singletons. Sequenced: PBMCs. All receptors derive from a human donor in good health (CMV status not recorded). Some clones in this sample may be carry-over from other donors' samples.

This clonotype appeared many times. CDR3 protein: CASSEERGGSETQYF. The CDR3 DNA reads TGTGCCAGCAGTGAAGAGCGGGGGGGTTCAGAGACCCAGTACTTC. The chain links TRBV2 to TRBJ2-5; TRBD2 matches at 10 bases. The CDR3 has 15 residues. In germline, CDR1 is SNHLY, CDR2 FYNNEI. After removal of 1 base from V and 4 bases from J, the junction contained 3 bases not matched to a gene.

This clonotype came up many times. The chain has TRBV18 and TRBJ2-4; D not resolved. The CDR3 is 15 residues long. Trimming pared 5 bases from V and 0 bases from J, leaving 11 bases between. Germline loops: CDR1 KGHSH, CDR2 LQKENI. This chain's CDR3 is CASSALGEAKNIQYF. CDR3 DNA: TGTGCCAGCTCAGCACTCGGAGAAGCCAAAAACATTCAGTACTTC.

The chain links TRBV20-1 to TRBJ2-7; D is perhaps TRBD1 (5 bases). CDR3 length: 19 residues. The ends were cut back, 4 bases at V and 3 bases at J, with 31 bases in the middle. In germline, CDR1 is DFQATT, CDR2 SNEGSKA (reference sequence). CDR3 in amino acids: CSATSPVTAPKVTRYEQYF. For the CDR3, the DNA is TGCAGTGCTACTTCCCCGGTGACAGCACCGAAAGTGACCCGCTACGAGCAGTACTTC.

This chain joins TRBV7-2 and TRBJ2-1; a possible D gene is TRBD1 (5 bases). Germline CDR1 is SGHTA and CDR2 is FQGNSA. This CDR3 is built from 18 residues. Trimming cost V 6 bases and J 0 bases, with 21 bases left between them. CDR3 sequence: CASSFRAPDIGSYNEQFF. Here the CDR3 DNA reads TGTGCCAGCAGTTTCCGGGCCCCGGACATTGGCTCCTACAATGAGCAGTTCTTC.

V gene TRBV20-1 combines with J gene TRBJ2-3; no clear D. This CDR3 is 13 amino acids long. Germline CDR1 and CDR2: DFQATT and SNEGSKA (reference sequence). CDR3 sequence: CALLVPSTDTQYF. The CDR3 DNA reads TGCGCTTTGCTAGTCCCTAGCACAGATACGCAGTATTTT.

The chain uses TRBV20-1 and TRBJ2-7; 8 nucleotides agree with TRBD1. V shed 2 bases, J shed 9 bases, and the junction held 15 bases outside the gene matches. The germline gives CDR1 DFQATT, CDR2 SNEGSKA (reference sequence). CDR3 length: 15 residues. CDR3 bases: TGCAGTGCTAGACCCGGGGCGGACAGGGCCAGTGGGCAGTACTTC. Amino acid sequence: CSARPGADRASGQYF.

The DNA for the CDR3 is TGCAGTGCTAGGGGGGGACTAGCCTACGAGCAGTACTTC. Residues: CSARGGLAYEQYF. The V and J genes are TRBV20-1 and TRBJ2-7, with 8 bases identical to TRBD2. Germline CDR1 and CDR2: DFQATT and SNEGSKA (reference sequence). There are 13 residues in the CDR3. V was clipped by 3 bases and J by 2 bases; unmatched bases: 3.

The table lists this clonotype with many counts. The chain has TRBV7-9 and TRBJ1-5; 8 bases map to TRBD1. The CDR3 runs to 14 residues. Germline-derived CDR1 and CDR2 are SEHNR and FQNEAQ (reference sequence). Trimming cost V 5 bases and J 5 bases; bases outside gene matches: 5. Here the CDR3 reads CASSPGTGDQPQHF. The CDR3 region has the DNA TGTGCCAGCAGCCCCGGGACAGGAGATCAGCCCCAGCATTTT. Variable domain in full (rest from reference TRBV7-9 and TRBJ1-5): DTGVSQNPRHKITKRGQNVTFRCDPISEHNRLYWYRQTLGQGPEFLTYFQNEAQLEKSRLLSDRFSAERPKGSFSTLEIQRTEQGDSAMYLCASSPGTGDQPQHFGDGTRLSIL.

Many counts were recorded for this clonotype. The V call is TRBV7-2, the J call TRBJ1-1, with 7 bases matching TRBD1. J was trimmed by 0 bases and V by 6 bases; bases with no gene match: 4. CDR1 SGHTA and CDR2 FQGNSA come from the germline V gene. The CDR3 is 14 amino acids. CDR3 sequence reads: CASSYDRVNTEAFF. The CDR3, as DNA: TGTGCCAGCAGTTATGACAGGGTGAACACTGAAGCTTTCTTT.

This clonotype appeared many times. The chain employs TRBV7-2 and TRBJ2-7, with D perhaps assigned TRBD1 or TRBD2 (5 bases each). Trimming left V 5 bases short and J 5 bases short, with 10 bases between. This CDR3 is 12 amino acids long. Germline values: CDR1 SGHTA, CDR2 FQGNSA. CDR3 nucleotide sequence: TGTGCCAGCAGCGCCGGGACCAACGAGCAGTACTTC. Translating it yields CASSAGTNEQYF.

The V call is TRBV20-1, the J call TRBJ1-1; TRBD1 might be the D (5 bases). V was trimmed by 6 bases and J by 0 bases, leaving 14 bases between them. Germline V gene lookup returns CDR1 DFQATT and CDR2 SNEGSKA (reference sequence). The CDR3 spans 14 residues. The CDR3 coding sequence is TGCAGTGCCCCGGGGGGGACGGTGAACACTGAAGCTTTCTTT. As protein: CSAPGGTVNTEAFF.

This chain joins TRBV30 and TRBJ2-1, with D possibly TRBD1 on 5 matching bases. Germline V gene sequence: CDR1 GTSNPN, CDR2 SVGIG (reference sequence). With 3 bases removed from V and 0 bases from J, the gap between germline ends came to 21 bases. This CDR3 contains 18 residues. DNA for the CDR3: TGTGCCTGGAGGGGGATCTCCGTGGGGCATAGCTCCTACAATGAGCAGTTCTTC. Translated: CAWRGISVGHSSYNEQFF.

This clonotype was seen at least ten times. V is TRBV6-2 or TRBV6-3 and J is TRBJ1-5; D remains ambiguous. The CDR3 is 16 residues long. Germline V CDR1 and CDR2: MNHEY, SVGEGT. V was trimmed by 6 bases and J by 6 bases, leaving 21 bases between them. The CDR3 DNA reads as TGTGCCAGCAGCAGCAGCCGGGAGAGACTGGGTCAGCCCCAGCATTTT. It codes for CASSSSRERLGQPQHF.

This rearrangement joins TRBV2 to TRBJ1-1; D is undetermined. Germline CDR1 SNHLY, CDR2 FYNNEI. This CDR3 contains 11 residues. V lost 3 bases to trimming and J lost 11 bases, with 10 bases between them. Written as DNA, the CDR3 is TGTGCCAGCAGTGACCAGCGTTTGGCTTTCTTT. Amino acids: CASSDQRLAFF.

This clonotype was found once. Possible read error: a much larger clone is one base away. The rearrangement joins TRBV18 to TRBJ1-1; possible D gene TRBD1, 5 bases. Trimming removed 4 bases at V and 0 bases at J, with 18 bases between. The CDR3 has 17 residues. Per germline, CDR1 KGHSH and CDR2 LQKENI. The CDR3 reads CASSRDDSGPMNTEAFF. CDR3 coding DNA: TGTGCCAGCTCACGAGACGACTCAGGGCCCATGAACACTGAAGCTTTCTTT.

This clonotype has at least ten counts. This rearrangement joins TRBV7-9 to TRBJ2-7, with TRBD1 as a possible D gene (5 bases). CDR1 is SEHNR and CDR2 is FQNEAQ in the germline V gene (reference sequence). Deletions cut 2 bases from V and 3 bases from J, with 14 bases between. The CDR3 runs to 15 residues. The CDR3 is CASSLLGADNYEQYF. CDR3 DNA sequence: TGTGCCAGCAGCTTATTAGGGGCCGACAACTACGAGCAGTACTTC.

This clonotype occurred many times. The CDR3 protein is CASSYSGTSGGFDNEQFF. In DNA form, the CDR3 reads TGTGCCAGCAGTTACTCGGGGACTAGCGGGGGTTTCGACAATGAGCAGTTCTTC. The rearrangement joins TRBV6-5 to TRBJ2-1; 14 bases are shared with TRBD2. Germline CDR1 MNHEY, CDR2 SVGAGI. V lost 0 bases to trimming and J lost 5 bases; unmatched junction nucleotides: 6. The CDR3 runs to 18 residues.

This clonotype was seen many times. The J gene is TRBJ2-7, the V gene TRBV18, with D perhaps assigned TRBD1 or TRBD2 (6 bases each). Germline CDR1 is KGHSH and CDR2 is LQKENI. There are 14 residues in the CDR3. Trimming left V 2 bases short and J 2 bases short, with 10 bases between. The CDR3 DNA sequence: TGTGCCAGCTCACCAAGGGGGGAGACCTACGAGCAGTACTTC. Protein: CASSPRGETYEQYF.

The sample holds many counts of this clonotype. J is TRBJ2-7 and V is TRBV6-2 or TRBV6-3; D may match TRBD1 or TRBD2 (5 bases each). The CDR3 is 12 amino acids. Germline V gives CDR1 MNHEY, CDR2 SVGEGT. Trimming took 9 bases from V and 3 from J, leaving 12 bases between them. DNA for the CDR3: TGTGCCAGTGGGGACCGGCGCTACGAGCAGTACTTC. Translation gives CASGDRRYEQYF.

This clonotype was recorded many times. This chain uses TRBV7-9 with TRBJ1-4; 7 bases align to TRBD1. The trim removed 2 bases at V and 7 bases at J, leaving 7 bases unmatched. The CDR3 contains 15 residues. The germline V gene has CDR1 SEHNR and CDR2 FQNEAQ (reference sequence). For the CDR3, the DNA is TGTGCCAGCAGCTTACGGACAGGCCCAATTGAAAAACTGTTTTTT. It yields the protein CASSLRTGPIEKLFF.

There are many counts of this clonotype. In nucleotides, the CDR3 is TGTGCCAGCAGTTTCCCTCGGGCGTCTAACTATGGCTACACCTTC. This gives the protein CASSFPRASNYGYTF. The chain is built from TRBV28 and TRBJ1-2; no clear D. Trimming stripped 3 bases from V and 0 bases from J, with 11 bases between. This CDR3 is built from 15 residues. The germline V gene encodes CDR1 MDHEN and CDR2 SYDVKM.

The sample holds many counts of this clonotype. The chain couples TRBV2 to TRBJ2-2; no clear D. Germline V gene sequence: CDR1 SNHLY, CDR2 FYNNEI. V was shortened by 7 bases and J by 0 bases, with 9 bases between the two germline ends. The CDR3 runs to 14 residues. The CDR3 loop is CASKAPANTGELFF. The CDR3 DNA reads TGTGCCAGCAAGGCTCCCGCGAACACCGGGGAGCTGTTTTTT.

This clonotype has a count of ten or more. This chain uses TRBV6-5 with TRBJ2-2; D is perhaps TRBD2 (5 bases). Trimming shortened V by 0 bases and J by 7 bases, and 6 bases separated the two germline ends. Germline CDR1 MNHEY, CDR2 SVGAGI. The CDR3 has 13 amino acids. Here the CDR3 reads CASSYSGIGELFF. The CDR3 DNA follows: TGTGCCAGCAGTTACTCCGGGATCGGGGAGCTGTTTTTT.

The sample holds a few counts of this clonotype. The V and J genes are TRBV10-3 and TRBJ2-7; 11 bases line up with TRBD2. The CDR3 length is 14 residues. V lost 2 bases, J lost 6 bases, and 3 bases stayed unmatched. Germline CDR1 ENHRY, CDR2 SYGVKD. In DNA, the CDR3 is TGTGCCATCAGTGAGCTAGCGGGGGGCCCCGAGCAGTACTTC. It codes for CAISELAGGPEQYF.

The gene calls are TRBV20-1 and TRBJ1-4; no reliable D call. Germline V gene data show CDR1 as DFQATT and CDR2 as SNEGSKA (reference sequence). The CDR3 contains 14 residues. V dropped 5 bases and J dropped 0 bases, with 10 bases sitting between them. CDR3 residues: CSARGSATNEKLFF. CDR3 coding DNA: TGCAGTGCTCGAGGAAGTGCAACTAATGAAAAACTGTTTTTT.

Many counts were recorded for this clonotype. The gene calls are TRBV12-3 or TRBV12-4 and TRBJ2-7; D uncertain. This CDR3 comprises 11 residues. V was pared by 5 bases and J by 4 bases, with 6 bases between. CDR3 sequence: CASSPQYEQYF. In nucleotides, the CDR3 is TGTGCCAGCAGTCCCCAATACGAGCAGTACTTC.

This clonotype has more than one count but fewer than ten. This chain links TRBV5-1 with TRBJ2-5; TRBD1 or TRBD2 may be the D gene (5 bases each). The ends were cut back, 3 bases at V and 2 bases at J, with 17 bases in the middle. CDR1 and CDR2 from the germline V gene are SGHRS and YFSETQ. The CDR3 runs 16 residues. The CDR3 sequence is CASSSRRTLRQETQYF. Written as DNA, the CDR3 is TGCGCCAGCAGCTCGAGGAGGACACTCCGGCAAGAGACCCAGTACTTC.

This clonotype was recorded a few times. This chain links TRBV12-3 or TRBV12-4 with TRBJ2-2; TRBD1 might be the D (6 bases). V was clipped by 5 bases and J by 5 bases, with 15 bases between them. The CDR3 loop spans 15 amino acids. The CDR3 loop reads CASSRPGTPTGELFF. The CDR3 DNA follows: TGTGCCAGCAGTCGGCCCGGGACACCAACCGGGGAGCTGTTTTTT.

In its sample, this clonotype was seen many times. This chain joins TRBV4-3 and TRBJ2-3; no reliable D call. There are 16 residues in the CDR3. Germline V CDR1 and CDR2: LGHNA, YSLEER. V was clipped by 0 bases and J by 1 base, with 11 bases between them. Written as DNA, the CDR3 is TGCGCCAGCAGCCAAGATAACAATCGACGCACAGATACGCAGTATTTT. Translated: CASSQDNNRRTDTQYF.

The chain has TRBV3-1 and TRBJ2-4, with 7 bases identical to TRBD1. CDR3 size: 14 residues. V lost 4 bases to trimming and J lost 10 bases; unmatched junction nucleotides: 10. Looked up from germline, CDR1 is LGHDT and CDR2 is YNNKEL (reference sequence). The CDR3 reads CASSPYGARGIQYF. The CDR3, as DNA: TGTGCCAGCAGCCCATACGGGGCCAGGGGGATTCAGTACTTC.

This clonotype was counted at least ten times. The V gene is TRBV9, the J gene TRBJ1-1; D is uncertain. The V and J ends lost 0 bases and 1 base respectively, with 7 bases between them. The CDR3 totals 14 residues. CDR1 is SGDLS and CDR2 is YYNGEE in the germline V gene. This chain's CDR3 is CASSVVNGNTEAFF. In nucleotides, the CDR3 is TGTGCCAGCAGCGTAGTTAACGGGAACACTGAAGCTTTCTTT. Drawing the rest from reference TRBV9 and TRBJ1-1, the complete variable domain is DSGVTQTPKHLITATGQRVTLRCSPRSGDLSVYWYQQSLDQGLQFLIQYYNGEERAKGNILERFSAQQFPDLHSELNLSSLELGDSALYFCASSVVNGNTEAFFGQGTRLTVV.